This T cell receptor (beta chain) came from a study of lymphopenia after photon versus proton radiotherapy. General study findings and limits: Post-nadir diversity loss with photons came from oligoclonal expansion, particularly CD8+ Temra cells. Proton therapy kept repertoires fairly stable, unlike photons, which gained effector/memory cells. Only patients who died were analyzed for survival; proton advantage is unproven.

Germline CDR1 is ENHRY and CDR2 is SYGVKD. V dropped 2 bases and J dropped 2; count of bases not matched to a gene: 6. The CDR3 is 17 residues long. This table comes from immunoSEQ multiplex PCR, and its TCRdb copy is limited to in-frame clones, with some not included. The data show about 68,000 clones, with around 90% seen just once and about 2.6% held by the top ten. Turning to this clone: Its antigen is unknown.

The chain is built from TRBV10-3 and TRBJ2-5; 12 bases agree with TRBD2. Sequenced material: peripheral blood, taken from a patient treated with photon-based radiotherapy. This sequence originates from a woman between 65 and 79 years old with pancreatic cancer. In DNA, the CDR3 is TGTGCCATCAGTGAGGCGCTAGCGGGAGGGGTTCAAGAGACCCAGTACTTC. Protein sequence: CAISEALAGGVQETQYF.